Below are 17 T cell receptor beta chains sequenced from a single sample in a study of PD-1 blockade in mismatch repair-deficient tumors. TCRdb keeps only in-frame clones here, not all; method: immunoSEQ multiplex PCR. The sample has 100,000 or so clones; 70% to 85% are singletons. Material: peripheral blood, obtained approximately 35 weeks after starting pembrolizumab. The source of these receptors is an adult with mismatch repair-deficient cancer.

The rearrangement joins TRBV4-1 to TRBJ2-3, with 10 positions matching TRBD2. This CDR3 spans 16 amino acids. CDR1 is MGHRA, CDR2 YSYEKL, per germline. V lost 4 bases, J lost 4 bases, and 8 bases stayed unmatched. The CDR3 DNA reads as TGCGCCAGCAGCCTCACGGTAGCGGGAGGTTCAGATACGCAGTATTTT. Protein product: CASSLTVAGGSDTQYF.

The rearrangement links TRBV5-1 to TRBJ2-1; the match to TRBD2 covers 12 bases. Germline trimming cut 4 bases from V and 5 bases from J; bases unmatched to any gene: 4. Germline assignment: CDR1 SGHRS and CDR2 YFSETQ. This CDR3 has 15 amino acids. The CDR3 sequence is CASSAGLAGNNEQFF. CDR3 bases: TGCGCCAGCAGCGCCGGACTAGCGGGAAACAATGAGCAGTTCTTC.

This clone was observed a few times. This chain uses TRBV2 with TRBJ2-2; 8 nucleotides match TRBD1. The CDR3 consists of 15 residues. CDR1 SNHLY and CDR2 FYNNEI come from the germline V gene. Trimming cost V 6 bases and J 3 bases; bases outside gene matches: 6. The CDR3 is CASRGQGWYTGELFF. DNA for the CDR3: TGTGCCAGCAGAGGACAGGGATGGTACACCGGGGAGCTGTTTTTT.

This clone was found once. The chain is built from TRBV6-5 and TRBJ2-1; D perhaps matches TRBD1 (6 bases). The CDR3 length is 15 residues. Germline CDR1 reads MNHEY; CDR2 reads SVGAGI. Trimming cost V 6 bases and J 10 bases, with 22 bases left between them. CDR3 bases: TGTGCCAGCAGCCCCGGACAGCTATATCCAGGCGAGCAGTTCTTC. Protein sequence: CASSPGQLYPGEQFF.

This chain connects TRBV7-2 to TRBJ1-1, with D uncertain. The CDR3 contains 13 residues. V lost 5 bases and J 1 base, leaving 8 bases between the germline ends. Germline CDR1 and CDR2: SGHTA and FQGNSA. The CDR3 DNA is TGTGCCAGCAGCCCCAGACAGAACACTGAAGCTTTCTTT. Translation: CASSPRQNTEAFF.

The chain is built from TRBV5-4 and TRBJ2-5; D tentatively reads TRBD1 or TRBD2 (5 bases each). The CDR3 loop spans 19 amino acids. Germline V CDR1 and CDR2: SGHNT, YYREEE (reference sequence). Trimming removed 3 bases from V and 2 bases from J, with 26 bases in between. CDR3 coding DNA: TGTGCCAGCAGCTCCGTAGCCGGGACGCGGAGGCACCCTCAAGAGACCCAGTACTTC. This codes for CASSSVAGTRRHPQETQYF.

The chain joins TRBV6-1 to TRBJ2-5, with D maybe TRBD1 (5 bases). V lost 4 bases, J lost 2 bases, and 14 bases lay in between. The CDR3 totals 15 residues. CDR1 MNHNS and CDR2 SASEGT come from the germline V gene. This chain's CDR3 is CASSGAGKGQETQYF. In DNA, the CDR3 is TGTGCCAGCAGTGGGGCAGGGAAGGGGCAAGAGACCCAGTACTTC.

V usage is TRBV6-5 and J usage is TRBJ2-7, with a weak D call TRBD2 (6 bases). The CDR3 is 14 amino acids. The germline V gene encodes CDR1 MNHEY and CDR2 SVGAGI. The ends were cut back, 6 bases at V and 5 bases at J, with 17 bases in the middle. This CDR3 is CASSAGTSNHEQYF. DNA of the CDR3: TGTGCCAGCAGCGCCGGGACTTCAAACCACGAGCAGTACTTC.

The V call is TRBV9, the J call TRBJ1-5; D might be TRBD1 (5 bases). V was cut by 0 bases and J by 7 bases, with 11 bases left in between. The CDR3 totals 14 residues. CDR1 SGDLS and CDR2 YYNGEE come from the germline V gene. This chain's CDR3 is CASSVAGERQPQHF. The CDR3, as DNA: TGTGCCAGCAGCGTAGCGGGGGAACGCCAGCCCCAGCATTTT.

The rearrangement uses TRBV6-1 and TRBJ1-2; 9 nucleotides align to TRBD1. Germline lookup yields CDR1 MNHNS and CDR2 SASEGT. CDR3 size: 14 residues. J gave up 3 bases and V 7 bases, and 6 bases lay outside the gene matches. The CDR3 sequence: CASTRQGEYYGYTF. The CDR3 nucleotides are TGTGCCAGCACTAGACAGGGGGAGTACTATGGCTACACCTTC.

The chain uses TRBV5-1 and TRBJ2-7, with 10 bases that match TRBD1. The germline V gene has CDR1 SGHRS and CDR2 YFSETQ. This CDR3 spans 13 amino acids. V lost 4 bases, J lost 6 bases, and 4 bases stayed unmatched. The CDR3 reads CASSPRTGGEQYF. Here the CDR3 DNA reads TGCGCCAGCAGCCCTAGGACAGGGGGCGAGCAGTACTTC. Full variable domain (outside the CDR3, taken from reference TRBV5-1 and TRBJ2-7): KAGVTQTPRYLIKTRGQQVTLSCSPISGHRSVSWYQQTPGQGLQFLFEYFSETQRNKGNFPGRFSGRQFSNSRSEMNVSTLELGDSALYLCASSPRTGGEQYFGPGTRLTVT.

This clone appeared a single time. V and J are TRBV10-2 and TRBJ1-1; D gene ambiguous. The germline V gene has CDR1 WSHSY and CDR2 SAAADI. This CDR3 is 11 amino acids long. Trimming removed 6 bases at V and 1 base at J, with 3 bases between. CDR3: CASRQNTEAFF. The CDR3 nucleotides are TGCGCCAGCAGACAGAACACTGAAGCTTTCTTT.

The chain uses TRBV7-9 and TRBJ2-7; D is perhaps TRBD1 (6 bases). V lost 5 bases, J lost 0 bases, and 17 bases lay in between. Germline V gene lookup returns CDR1 SEHNR and CDR2 FQNEAQ (reference sequence). This CDR3 comprises 16 residues. This CDR3 reads CASSPGVGESSYEQYF. The DNA for the CDR3 is TGTGCCAGCAGCCCAGGGGTCGGAGAAAGCTCCTACGAGCAGTACTTC.

This clone was seen just once. V and J are TRBV5-1 and TRBJ1-4, with D unresolved. CDR3 length: 15 amino acids. The V end lost 2 bases, the J end lost 5 bases, and 13 bases lay between the germline ends. CDR1 is SGHRS and CDR2 is YFSETQ in the germline V gene. CDR3 in amino acids: CASSFGPPSNEKLFF. CDR3 coding DNA: TGCGCCAGCAGCTTCGGGCCGCCAAGCAATGAAAAACTGTTTTTT.

This clone was detected only once. The rearrangement joins TRBV5-5 to TRBJ2-7; 8 nucleotides line up with TRBD2. Germline V gene lookup returns CDR1 SGHKS and CDR2 YYEKEE (reference sequence). This CDR3 region has 14 residues. V gave up 3 bases and J gave up 4 bases; unmatched junction bases: 6. CDR3 amino acids: CASSWPAGAYEQYF. The CDR3 bases are TGTGCCAGCAGCTGGCCAGCGGGGGCGTACGAGCAGTACTTC.

A single count supports this clone. The chain uses TRBV4-1 and TRBJ2-1; 8 positions match TRBD2. Germline CDR1 reads MGHRA; CDR2 reads YSYEKL. The CDR3 is made up of 15 amino acids. After removal of 2 bases from V and 8 bases from J, the junction contained 8 bases not matched to a gene. CDR3 region: CASSQFSGLVDEQFF. The DNA for the CDR3 is TGCGCCAGCAGCCAATTTTCGGGACTAGTCGATGAGCAGTTCTTC.

The chain employs TRBV14 and TRBJ1-3; 12 positions match TRBD1. CDR1 and CDR2 (germline): SGHDN, FVKESK. CDR3 length: 16 amino acids. With V trimmed by 4 bases and J by 4 bases, 5 bases remained unmatched. CDR3 sequence: CASSPRDRGLGNTIYF. The DNA of the CDR3 is TGTGCCAGCAGCCCCCGGGACAGGGGGCTGGGAAACACCATATATTTT.